This T cell receptor beta chain was recorded in a study of blood T cell repertoires in COVID-19. Study-wide context: Specimens from acute and convalescent COVID-19 originated in the United States, Italy and Spain.

In the source study's methods: Amplification from reference gene primers served as the basis for estimated nucleated cell counts. Sequencing used immunoSEQ multiplex PCR; TCRdb keeps in-frame clones, though not all of them. D and trimming were read from the DNA, whereas the V and J calls and clone size are those reported in that table. In the table there are approximately 58,000 clones, 65% to 85% of which are singletons. The material sequenced was peripheral blood. The receptor's source is an older man with active or convalescent COVID-19.

CDR3 region: CAWSGGGDYGYTF. For the CDR3, the DNA is TGTGCCTGGAGCGGGGGGGGTGACTATGGCTACACCTTC. The chain combines TRBV30 with TRBJ1-2; D is perhaps TRBD1 (5 bases). Trimming left V 3 bases short and J 3 bases short, with 11 bases between. The CDR3 has 13 residues. CDR1 is GTSNPN and CDR2 is SVGIG in the germline V gene (reference sequence).